This T cell receptor (beta chain) was identified in a study of response to subunit inactivated influenza vaccine. Whole-study findings and limits: Each seasonal influenza vaccination recruits few new T cells, the authors suggested.

The CDR3 runs to 15 residues. V trimming: 0 bases; J trimming: 7 bases; junction bases outside the gene matches: 10. Germline lookup yields CDR1 SGHRS and CDR2 YFSETQ. One entry per CDR3 protein results from TCRdb running MiXCR on the RT-PCR reads. The repertoire includes 530,000 or so distinct CDR3 sequences, over 9.5% of them detected once, and about a tenth sits in the top ten. On this clonotype itself: No antigen is known for it.

The chain uses TRBV5-1 and TRBJ2-7, with 7 bases identical to TRBD1. Source: PBMCs from blood, taken on the day of vaccination. The TCR was taken from a man between 50 and 59 years old who received an inactivated influenza vaccine. For the CDR3, the DNA is TGCGCCAGCAGCTTGGGACAGGGCGGCGCGAGGGAGCAGTACTTC. Its protein product is CASSLGQGGAREQYF.